The table lists the clone carrying this T cell receptor (beta chain) with a few counts. Its target is not known. Averaging roughly 120 mL, one heparinised blood draw came from each individual donor. The record originates from a study of beta chain features in type 1 diabetes. The authors reverse transcribed all of the isolated RNA, so sequencing captured expressed TCRB transcripts. Profiled with immunoSEQ multiplex PCR; TCRdb holds only in-frame clones, not every one. This sample has about 150,000 clones, with roughly 11% found just once. Unmatched junction bases numbered 7, after V lost 5 bases and J lost 4 bases. The germline V gene has CDR1 GTSNPN and CDR2 SVGIG (reference sequence). This CDR3 has 13 residues. Study-wide points: More deletions and fewer insertions at VDJ junctions were found in patients with type 1 diabetes.

The clonotype comes from a man aged 18 to 29 in good health. Sequences were obtained from central memory CD4+ T cells from blood. V is TRBV30 and J is TRBJ1-2, with 7 bases lining up with TRBD1. DNA of the CDR3: TGTGCCTGGTCTCCAGGGGGGATCTATGGCTACACCTTC. Amino acid sequence: CAWSPGGIYGYTF.